This T cell receptor (beta chain) was sequenced for a study of T cell responses to AZD1222 COVID-19 vaccine. As to this clone: Its antigen is undetermined.

Method: immunoSEQ multiplex PCR; TCRdb's copy keeps in-frame clones and lacks some. The table has approximately 65,000 clones, more than 70% seen once. General study results and limits: Breadth and depth of Spike-specific TCRs rose after two AZD1222 doses.

The sample consisted of peripheral blood, taken on day 0 of AZD1222 vaccination. The TCR comes from an adult in good health.

CDR3 region: CASSLSAGGYSNQPQHF. The CDR3 bases are TGTGCCAGCAGCCTCAGCGCAGGGGGGTATAGCAATCAGCCCCAGCATTTT. The V and J genes are TRBV5-7 and TRBJ1-5; 7 bases align to TRBD1. TRBV5-7 is an ORF, with its function uncertain. Unmatched junction bases numbered 10, after V lost 4 bases and J lost 0 bases. This CDR3 is 17 amino acids long.